This T cell receptor (beta chain) was identified during a study of cytomegalovirus exposure and HLA in healthy donors. As for the study in general: Ancestry clustering placed 81% of around 400 genotyped donors in the Caucasian-associated cluster. Regarding the study as a whole: When analyzed later, the rates of TCR association showed variation by HLA locus, with DRB1 the most and HLA-C the fewest. Compared with the approximately 680-donor mean, an Asian-associated ancestry cluster reportedly had fewer N-insertions, according to a later analysis. V- and J-gene trimming in TCR beta was tied to a missense DCLRE1C variant by an analysis performed later.

The junction had 4 bases not matched to a gene; V was cut back by 4 bases and J by 6 bases. Germline V gives CDR1 LNHDA, CDR2 SQIVND (reference sequence). The length of the CDR3 is 13 residues. Primers included in the PCR were 60 Vbeta and 13 Jbeta primers. Assay: immunoSEQ multiplex PCR; the TCRdb copy retains only in-frame clones and omits some. Of 100,000 to 130,000 clones listed, 73% are singletons. This clone appeared a single time. Its antigen is as yet unknown. The rearrangement joins TRBV19 to TRBJ2-3, with 7 bases aligning to TRBD1. The sample was PBMCs. This receptor was obtained from a man aged 25 to 45 in good health and CMV-seronegative. The CDR3: CASSTDRADTQYF. In DNA form, the CDR3 reads TGTGCCAGTAGTACAGACAGGGCTGATACGCAGTATTTT. Based on the CDR3 plus reference TRBV19 and TRBJ2-3, the full variable domain is DGGITQSPKYLFRKEGQNVTLSCEQNLNHDAMYWYRQDPGQGLRLIYYSQIVNDFQKGDIAEGYSVSREKKESFPLTVTSAQKNPTAFYLCASSTDRADTQYFGPGTRLTVL.